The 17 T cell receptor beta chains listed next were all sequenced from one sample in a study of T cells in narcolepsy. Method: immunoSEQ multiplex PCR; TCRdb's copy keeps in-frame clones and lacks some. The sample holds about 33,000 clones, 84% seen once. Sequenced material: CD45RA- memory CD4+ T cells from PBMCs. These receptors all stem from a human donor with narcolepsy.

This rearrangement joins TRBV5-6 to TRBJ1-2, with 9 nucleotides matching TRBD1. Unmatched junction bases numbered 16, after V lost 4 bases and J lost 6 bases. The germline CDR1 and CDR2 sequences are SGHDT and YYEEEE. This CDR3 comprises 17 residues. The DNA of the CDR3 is TGTGCCAGCAGCCTGAGGACAGGGGCCTTGCGGACGAATGGCTACACCTTC. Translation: CASSLRTGALRTNGYTF.

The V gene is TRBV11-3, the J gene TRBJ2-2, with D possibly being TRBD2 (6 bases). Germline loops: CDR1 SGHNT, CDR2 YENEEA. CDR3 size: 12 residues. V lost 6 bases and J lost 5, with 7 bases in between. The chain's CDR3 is CASRGGTGELFF. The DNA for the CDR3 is TGTGCCAGCAGGGGGGGAACCGGGGAGCTGTTTTTT.

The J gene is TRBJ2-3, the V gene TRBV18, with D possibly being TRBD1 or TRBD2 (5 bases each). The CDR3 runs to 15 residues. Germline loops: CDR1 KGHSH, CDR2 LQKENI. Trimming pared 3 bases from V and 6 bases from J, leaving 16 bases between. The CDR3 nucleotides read TGTGCCAGCTCACCGGCGGCAGGGAGAGGTGATACGCAGTATTTT. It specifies CASSPAAGRGDTQYF.

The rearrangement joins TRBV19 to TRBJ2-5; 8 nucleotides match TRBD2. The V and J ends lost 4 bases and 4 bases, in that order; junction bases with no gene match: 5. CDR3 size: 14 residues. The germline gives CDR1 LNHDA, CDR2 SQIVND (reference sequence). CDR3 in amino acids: CASSTSGGRETQYF. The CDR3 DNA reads TGTGCCAGTAGTACTTCGGGGGGGCGAGAGACCCAGTACTTC.

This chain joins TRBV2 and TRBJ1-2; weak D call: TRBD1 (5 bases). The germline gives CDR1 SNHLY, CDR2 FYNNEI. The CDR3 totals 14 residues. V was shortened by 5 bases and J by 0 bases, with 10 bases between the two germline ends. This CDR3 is CASSPGTTNYGYTF. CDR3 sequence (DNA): TGTGCCAGCAGTCCAGGGACTACTAACTATGGCTACACCTTC.

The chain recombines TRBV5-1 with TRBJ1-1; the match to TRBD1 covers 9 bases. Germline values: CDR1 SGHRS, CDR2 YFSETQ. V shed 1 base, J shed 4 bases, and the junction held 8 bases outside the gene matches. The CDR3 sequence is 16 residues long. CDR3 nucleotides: TGCGCCAGCAGCTTGAGTCTAGGGACAGGGAGCACTGAAGCTTTCTTT. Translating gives CASSLSLGTGSTEAFF. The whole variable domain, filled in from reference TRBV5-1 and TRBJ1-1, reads KAGVTQTPRYLIKTRGQQVTLSCSPISGHRSVSWYQQTPGQGLQFLFEYFSETQRNKGNFPGRFSGRQFSNSRSEMNVSTLELGDSALYLCASSLSLGTGSTEAFFGQGTRLTVV.

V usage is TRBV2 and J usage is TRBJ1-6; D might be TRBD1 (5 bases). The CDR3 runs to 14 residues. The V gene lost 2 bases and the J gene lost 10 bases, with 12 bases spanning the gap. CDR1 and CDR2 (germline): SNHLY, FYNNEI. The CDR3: CASSEQGIESPLHF. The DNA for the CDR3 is TGTGCCAGCAGTGAACAGGGCATAGAATCACCCCTCCACTTT.

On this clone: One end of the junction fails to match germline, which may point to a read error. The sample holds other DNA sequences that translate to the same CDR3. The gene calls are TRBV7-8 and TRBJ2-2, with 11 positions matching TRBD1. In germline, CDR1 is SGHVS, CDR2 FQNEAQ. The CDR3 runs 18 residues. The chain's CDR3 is CASSRRTGGFANTGELFF. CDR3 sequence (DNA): TGTGCTAGCAGCAGGCGGACAGGGGGCTTCGCGAACACCGGGGAGCTGTTTTTT.

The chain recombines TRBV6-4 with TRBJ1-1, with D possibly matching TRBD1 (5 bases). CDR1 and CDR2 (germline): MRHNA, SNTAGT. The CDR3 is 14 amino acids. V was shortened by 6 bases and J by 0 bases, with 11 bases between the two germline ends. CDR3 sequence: CASSLGQMNTEAFF. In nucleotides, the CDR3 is TGTGCCAGCAGCCTCGGACAAATGAACACTGAAGCTTTCTTT.

The CDR3 nucleotides read TGTGCCAGCAGTCCACAGGGTAGAGGCGAGACCCAGTACTTC. Protein product: CASSPQGRGETQYF. The V call is TRBV27, the J call TRBJ2-5, with D perhaps matching TRBD1 (6 bases). This CDR3 is built from 14 residues. Germline assignment: CDR1 MNHEY and CDR2 SMNVEV (reference sequence). Trimming shortened V by 5 bases and J by 5 bases, and 15 bases separated the two germline ends.

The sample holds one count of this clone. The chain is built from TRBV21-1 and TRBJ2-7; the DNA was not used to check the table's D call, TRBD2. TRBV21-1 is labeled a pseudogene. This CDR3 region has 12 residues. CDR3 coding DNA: TGTGCCAGCGGCAGGAGCTCCTACGAGCAGTACTTC. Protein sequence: CASGRSSYEQYF.

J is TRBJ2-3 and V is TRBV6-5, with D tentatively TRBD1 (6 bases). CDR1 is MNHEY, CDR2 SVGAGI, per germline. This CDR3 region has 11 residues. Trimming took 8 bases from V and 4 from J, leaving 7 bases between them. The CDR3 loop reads CASGGADTQYF. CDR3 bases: TGTGCCAGCGGGGGCGCAGATACGCAGTATTTT.

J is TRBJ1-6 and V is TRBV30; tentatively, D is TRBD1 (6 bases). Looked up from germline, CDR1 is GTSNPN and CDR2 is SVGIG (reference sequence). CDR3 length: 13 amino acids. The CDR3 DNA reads TGTGCTGGGGGCGGAGTAAATAATTCACCCCTCCACTTT. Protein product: CAGGGVNNSPLHF.

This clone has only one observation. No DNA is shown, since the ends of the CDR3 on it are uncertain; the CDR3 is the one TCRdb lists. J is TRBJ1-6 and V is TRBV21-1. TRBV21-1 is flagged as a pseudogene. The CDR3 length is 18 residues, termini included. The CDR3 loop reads CASSKALWVGSGNSPLHF.

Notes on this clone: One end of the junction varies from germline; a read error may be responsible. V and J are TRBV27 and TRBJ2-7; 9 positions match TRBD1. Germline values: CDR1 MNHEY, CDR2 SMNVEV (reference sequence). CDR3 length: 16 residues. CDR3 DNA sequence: TGTGCCAGCAGTCCCGCTTCGGGACAGGGTTCCTCCGAGCAGTACTTC. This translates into CASSPASGQGSSEQYF.

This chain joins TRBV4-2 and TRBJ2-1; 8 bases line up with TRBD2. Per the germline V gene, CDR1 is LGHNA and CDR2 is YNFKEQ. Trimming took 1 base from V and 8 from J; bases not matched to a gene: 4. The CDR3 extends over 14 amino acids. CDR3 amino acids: CASSQVFGGDEQFF. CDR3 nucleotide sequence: TGTGCCAGCAGCCAAGTCTTCGGGGGGGATGAGCAGTTCTTC.

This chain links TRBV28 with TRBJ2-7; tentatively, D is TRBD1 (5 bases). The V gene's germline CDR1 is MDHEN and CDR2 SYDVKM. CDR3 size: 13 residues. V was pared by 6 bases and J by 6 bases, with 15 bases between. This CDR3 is CASSLPGAPEQYF. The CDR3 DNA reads TGTGCCAGCAGCTTGCCTGGGGCGCCCGAGCAGTACTTC.